One sample yielded the 32 T cell receptor beta chains listed below, sequenced in a study of blood T cell repertoires in COVID-19. Clones were sequenced by immunoSEQ multiplex PCR, and TCRdb holds only the in-frame ones, with some missing. Among approximately 180,000 clones, about 91% were seen once, and the ten largest hold roughly 1.6%. The source material was peripheral blood. The receptors stem from a woman in her 50s with acute or convalescent COVID-19.

This clone showed up just a few times. This sequence joins TRBV10-1 and TRBJ2-7, with 9 bases lining up with TRBD2. The germline V gene encodes CDR1 WNHNN and CDR2 SYGVQD (reference sequence). The CDR3 consists of 17 residues. J gave up 0 bases and V 0 bases, and 6 bases lay outside the gene matches. This chain's CDR3 is CASSESQAGGPSYEQYF. As DNA, the CDR3 is TGCGCCAGCAGTGAGTCGCAGGCGGGGGGGCCCTCCTACGAGCAGTACTTC.

The rearrangement uses TRBV6-5 and TRBJ2-7, with 10 bases that match TRBD1. The CDR3 length is 15 residues. The ends lost 5 bases at V and 5 bases at J; junction bases unmatched: 9. Looked up from germline, CDR1 is MNHEY and CDR2 is SVGAGI. Here the CDR3 reads CASSPRQGATHEQYF. The CDR3 coding sequence is TGTGCCAGCAGTCCCCGACAGGGGGCTACCCACGAGCAGTACTTC.

The rearrangement joins TRBV11-3 to TRBJ2-5; TRBD2 agrees at 11 bases. CDR3 size: 16 residues. From germline, CDR1 is SGHNT and CDR2 YENEEA. The V segment lost 3 bases and the J segment 5 bases; nucleotides outside the gene matches: 8. In DNA form, the CDR3 reads TGTGCCAGCAGCTTCTTAGCGGGGGGGCCCGGGGAGACCCAGTACTTC. Its translation: CASSFLAGGPGETQYF.

The chain has TRBV12-3 or TRBV12-4 and TRBJ1-6; D remains ambiguous. The V end lost 5 bases, the J end lost 5 bases, and 7 bases lay between the germline ends. The CDR3 covers 13 residues. The CDR3 bases are TGTGCCAGCAGTCCACGGGATAATTCACCCCTCCACTTT. This codes for CASSPRDNSPLHF.

The chain has TRBV19 and TRBJ2-5, with D possibly matching TRBD2 (6 bases). The CDR3 contains 13 residues. Trimming took off 6 bases at V and 3 bases at J, with 11 bases between the two ends. CDR1 LNHDA and CDR2 SQIVND come from the germline V gene (reference sequence). The CDR3, as DNA: TGTGCCAGTAGAGGGACTCGAAAAGAGACCCAGTACTTC. Translating gives CASRGTRKETQYF.

The V and J genes are TRBV25-1 and TRBJ2-5, with a possible D match to TRBD2 (5 bases). V was trimmed by 1 base and J by 5 bases, leaving 11 bases between them. This CDR3 spans 14 amino acids. Germline CDR1 and CDR2: MGHDK and SYGVNS. CDR3 nucleotides: TGTGCCAGCAGTGAATCGGGGAGAGGCGAGACCCAGTACTTC. Its translation: CASSESGRGETQYF.

This sequence joins TRBV7-2 and TRBJ2-1; 7 bases are shared with TRBD1. CDR3 length: 13 amino acids. Germline assignment: CDR1 SGHTA and CDR2 FQGNSA. The ends lost 5 bases at V and 7 bases at J; junction bases unmatched: 5. Written as DNA, the CDR3 is TGTGCCAGCAGCCAGGGACAGCGGAATGAGCAGTTCTTC. Amino acids: CASSQGQRNEQFF. Drawing the rest from reference TRBV7-2 and TRBJ2-1, the complete variable domain is GAGVSQSPSNKVTEKGKDVELRCDPISGHTALYWYRQSLGQGLEFLIYFQGNSAPDKSGLPSDRFSAERTGGSVSTLTIQRTQQEDSAVYLCASSQGQRNEQFFGPGTRLTVL.

The rearrangement links TRBV6-2 or TRBV6-3 to TRBJ2-2, with 9 nucleotides matching TRBD2. The trim removed 2 bases at V and 7 bases at J, leaving 5 bases unmatched. CDR1 MNHEY and CDR2 SVGEGT come from the germline V gene. The CDR3 is 15 amino acids. CDR3 region: CASSYLAGRVGELFF. In nucleotides, the CDR3 is TGTGCCAGCAGTTACCTAGCGGGACGTGTCGGGGAGCTGTTTTTT.

The V gene is TRBV30, the J gene TRBJ1-2, with D tentatively TRBD1 (5 bases). Trimming took off 1 base at V and 4 bases at J, with 10 bases between the two ends. The CDR3 is 13 amino acids. Germline V gives CDR1 GTSNPN, CDR2 SVGIG (reference sequence). The CDR3 spells CAWSEDTAYGYTF. CDR3 sequence (DNA): TGTGCCTGGAGTGAGGACACGGCCTATGGCTACACCTTC.

This clone was found once. The rearrangement links TRBV14 to TRBJ1-2; a weak D match, TRBD1 (6 bases). Trimming pared 0 bases from V and 6 bases from J, leaving 14 bases between. This CDR3 has 15 residues. Looked up from germline, CDR1 is SGHDN and CDR2 is FVKESK. As DNA, the CDR3 is TGTGCCAGCAGCCAAGATCTAACAGGGTTCGATGGCTACACCTTC. Translating gives CASSQDLTGFDGYTF.

V and J are TRBV7-9 and TRBJ2-3, with a possible D match to TRBD2 (5 bases). This CDR3 spans 13 amino acids. The V and J ends lost 5 bases and 6 bases respectively, with 12 bases between them. Germline assignment: CDR1 SEHNR and CDR2 FQNEAQ (reference sequence). The CDR3 region is CASSPRGPDTQYF. As DNA, the CDR3 is TGTGCCAGCAGCCCCAGAGGGCCGGATACGCAGTATTTT.

The chain recombines TRBV30 with TRBJ1-3; D call uncertain. Germline V CDR1 and CDR2: GTSNPN, SVGIG (reference sequence). This CDR3 is 15 amino acids long. V was pared by 4 bases and J by 0 bases, with 13 bases between. CDR3 nucleotide sequence: TGTGCCTGGACCCTTAGCGGGAGCTCTGGAAACACCATATATTTT. Translation: CAWTLSGSSGNTIYF. Based on the CDR3 plus reference TRBV30 and TRBJ1-3, the full variable domain is SQTIHQWPATLVQPVGSPLSLECTVEGTSNPNLYWYRQAAGRGLQLLFYSVGIGQISSEVPQNLSASRPQDRQFILSSKKLLLSDSGFYLCAWTLSGSSGNTIYFGEGSWLTVV.

The chain combines TRBV19 with TRBJ2-7; 8 positions match TRBD2. With V trimmed by 7 bases and J by 3 bases, 5 bases remained unmatched. CDR3 length equals 13 residues. From germline, CDR1 is LNHDA and CDR2 SQIVND (reference sequence). CDR3: CASNISGIYEQYF. The CDR3 region has the DNA TGTGCCAGTAACATTAGCGGGATCTACGAGCAGTACTTC.

The chain has TRBV4-3 and TRBJ2-5, with 14 bases identical to TRBD2. This CDR3 region has 16 residues. The V gene end was trimmed by 4 bases and the J gene end by 1 base; junction bases not matched to a gene: 2. From germline, CDR1 is LGHNA and CDR2 YSLEER. The CDR3 protein is CASSRGLAGGQETQYF. CDR3 coding DNA: TGCGCCAGCAGCCGAGGACTAGCGGGGGGCCAAGAGACCCAGTACTTC.

The genes are TRBV27 and TRBJ2-1; 8 bases agree with TRBD2. J gave up 3 bases and V 3 bases, and 13 bases lay outside the gene matches. The CDR3 totals 18 residues. Germline CDR1 is MNHEY and CDR2 is SMNVEV (reference sequence). The CDR3 region is CASSFRASGSLIYNEQFF. In DNA, the CDR3 is TGTGCCAGCAGTTTTCGGGCCAGCGGGAGTCTAATCTACAATGAGCAGTTCTTC.

CDR3 DNA sequence: TGTGCCAGCAGCCCTCGCGTTAGCGGGGAGCTGTTTTTT. It codes for CASSPRVSGELFF. The V call is TRBV5-6, the J call TRBJ2-2; no reliable D call. The V end was cut by 4 bases, the J end by 7 bases, with 11 bases between. Germline CDR1 and CDR2: SGHDT and YYEEEE. The CDR3 is 13 amino acids.

This clone came up once. This sequence joins TRBV19 and TRBJ2-7; no definite D call. The germline CDR1 and CDR2 sequences are LNHDA and SQIVND (reference sequence). The length of the CDR3 is 15 residues. V was pared by 3 bases and J by 2 bases, with 14 bases between. The CDR3 bases are TGTGCCAGTAGTATTTCATGGCAGTATACCTACGAGCAGTACTTC. Translated, it gives CASSISWQYTYEQYF.

With respect to this clone: The junction differs from germline at one of its ends, possibly a read error. The chain recombines TRBV7-9 with TRBJ1-5; D may be TRBD1 (5 bases). Per the germline V gene, CDR1 is SEHNR and CDR2 is FQNEAQ (reference sequence). The CDR3 is 15 residues long. The CDR3 loop is CASTLGVQGAEPQHF. The CDR3, as DNA: TGTGCCAGCACCTTAGGGGTCCAGGGTGCTGAGCCCCAGCATTTT.

The V call is TRBV5-1, the J call TRBJ1-1; D gene ambiguous. The germline gives CDR1 SGHRS, CDR2 YFSETQ. Deletions cut 3 bases from V and 3 bases from J, with 18 bases between. There are 16 residues in the CDR3. This chain's CDR3 is CASSSSRSLEDTEAFF. The CDR3 nucleotides read TGCGCCAGCAGCTCTAGTCGGTCCCTGGAGGACACTGAAGCTTTCTTT.

This chain uses TRBV6-5 with TRBJ1-3; D possibly corresponds to TRBD1 (5 bases). Trimming removed 2 bases at V and 4 bases at J, with 15 bases between. The V gene's germline CDR1 is MNHEY and CDR2 SVGAGI. This CDR3 spans 16 amino acids. DNA for the CDR3: TGTGCCAGCAGTTACGGGGGGGAAGCGGGAGGAAACACCATATATTTT. Amino acids: CASSYGGEAGGNTIYF.

The V gene is TRBV7-2, the J gene TRBJ2-7; possible D gene TRBD1, 6 bases. The V end lost 5 bases, the J end lost 3 bases, and 20 bases lay between the germline ends. The CDR3 has 16 amino acids. The germline gives CDR1 SGHTA, CDR2 FQGNSA. The CDR3 DNA follows: TGTGCCAGCAGCCTCCTTACAGGGTTTGGTAGCTACGAGCAGTACTTC. It encodes CASSLLTGFGSYEQYF. Full variable domain (outside the CDR3, taken from reference TRBV7-2 and TRBJ2-7): GAGVSQSPSNKVTEKGKDVELRCDPISGHTALYWYRQSLGQGLEFLIYFQGNSAPDKSGLPSDRFSAERTGGSVSTLTIQRTQQEDSAVYLCASSLLTGFGSYEQYFGPGTRLTVT.

The genes are TRBV6-2 or TRBV6-3 and TRBJ1-2; D gene unclear. The CDR3 length is 12 residues. CDR1 and CDR2 from the germline V gene are MNHEY and SVGEGT. The ends were cut back, 2 bases at V and 6 bases at J, with 7 bases in the middle. CDR3 protein: CASSYLGDGYTF. The CDR3 DNA reads as TGTGCCAGCAGTTACCTGGGCGATGGCTACACCTTC.

The chain is built from TRBV7-9 and TRBJ1-3, with D unresolved. Trimming took off 3 bases at V and 0 bases at J, with 9 bases between the two ends. Germline V gene data show CDR1 as SEHNR and CDR2 as FQNEAQ (reference sequence). The CDR3 runs to 15 residues. Written as DNA, the CDR3 is TGTGCCAGCAGCTTCAGCGGGGTCTCTGGAAACACCATATATTTT. Translated: CASSFSGVSGNTIYF.

This rearrangement joins TRBV15 to TRBJ1-2, with 7 bases identical to TRBD1. Germline-derived CDR1 and CDR2 are LNHNV and YYDKDF (reference sequence). V was clipped by 3 bases and J by 1 base; unmatched bases: 5. The CDR3 is 15 residues long. The CDR3: CATSRGQGVNYGYTF. For the CDR3, the DNA is TGTGCCACCAGCAGGGGGCAGGGGGTTAACTATGGCTACACCTTC.

The V call is TRBV7-2, the J call TRBJ1-5; maybe TRBD1 (6 bases). The V gene lost 5 bases and the J gene lost 7 bases, with 12 bases spanning the gap. CDR1 is SGHTA, CDR2 FQGNSA, per germline. CDR3 size: 13 residues. The CDR3 coding sequence is TGTGCCAGCAGCGTCAGGGGTGTACAGCCCCAGCATTTT. Amino acids: CASSVRGVQPQHF.

V gene TRBV9 combines with J gene TRBJ2-6, with 7 bases fitting TRBD1. Germline trimming cut 5 bases from V and 2 bases from J; bases unmatched to any gene: 7. Germline CDR1 is SGDLS and CDR2 is YYNGEE. This CDR3 region has 16 residues. The CDR3 reads CASSVHTGAGANVLTF. DNA of the CDR3: TGTGCCAGCAGTGTCCACACAGGGGCTGGGGCCAACGTCCTGACTTTC.

The chain uses TRBV29-1 and TRBJ1-3, with D tentatively TRBD1 (5 bases). Deletions cut 7 bases from V and 8 bases from J, with 15 bases between. CDR1 and CDR2 from the germline V gene are SQVTM and ANQGSEA. The CDR3 is 12 residues long. DNA of the CDR3: TGCAGCGCCGGACGGGGGACGGACACCATATATTTT. The encoded protein is CSAGRGTDTIYF. The whole variable domain, remainder taken from reference TRBV29-1 and TRBJ1-3, is SAVISQKPSRDICQRGTSLTIQCQVDSQVTMMFWYRQQPGQSLTLIATANQGSEATYESGFVIDKFPISRPNLTFSTLTVSNMSPEDSSIYLCSAGRGTDTIYFGEGSWLTVV.

V is TRBV27 and J is TRBJ2-2, with 10 positions matching TRBD1. Germline CDR1 and CDR2: MNHEY and SMNVEV (reference sequence). The CDR3 consists of 15 residues. V lost 3 bases, J lost 4 bases, and 2 bases stayed unmatched. The CDR3 region is CASSLGTGVTGELFF. CDR3 DNA: TGTGCCAGCAGTTTGGGGACAGGGGTCACCGGGGAGCTGTTTTTT.

The sample holds a few counts of this clone. This sequence joins TRBV7-2 and TRBJ2-7; 11 nucleotides agree with TRBD1. CDR3 size: 14 residues. V trimming: 9 bases; J trimming: 4 bases; junction bases outside the gene matches: 8. Germline CDR1 SGHTA, CDR2 FQGNSA. CDR3 sequence: CASAGTGGLYEQYF. CDR3 DNA sequence: TGTGCCAGTGCCGGGACAGGGGGATTATACGAGCAGTACTTC.

The V and J genes are TRBV11-2 and TRBJ1-2; TRBD1 agrees at 8 bases. CDR3 length equals 16 residues. Germline loops: CDR1 SGHAT, CDR2 FQNNGV. V was pared by 5 bases and J by 3 bases, with 11 bases of the junction left unmatched. The CDR3 here is CASSQPRQGWDYGYTF. CDR3 sequence (DNA): TGTGCCAGCAGCCAACCCAGACAGGGGTGGGACTATGGCTACACCTTC.

V usage is TRBV19 and J usage is TRBJ1-1; possibly TRBD1 for D (6 bases). The ends were cut back, 5 bases at V and 8 bases at J, with 15 bases in the middle. The CDR3 loop spans 13 amino acids. Germline V CDR1 and CDR2: LNHDA, SQIVND (reference sequence). The CDR3 protein is CASSYTGSLEAFF. CDR3 coding DNA: TGTGCCAGTAGTTACACAGGGTCCCTAGAAGCTTTCTTT.

This chain joins TRBV11-2 and TRBJ2-1; 7 positions match TRBD2. The CDR3 covers 12 residues. V gave up 8 bases and J gave up 5 bases; unmatched junction bases: 3. CDR1 SGHAT and CDR2 FQNNGV come from the germline V gene. CDR3 bases: TGTGCCAGCGGGGAGGGGAACAATGAGCAGTTCTTC. Its translation: CASGEGNNEQFF.